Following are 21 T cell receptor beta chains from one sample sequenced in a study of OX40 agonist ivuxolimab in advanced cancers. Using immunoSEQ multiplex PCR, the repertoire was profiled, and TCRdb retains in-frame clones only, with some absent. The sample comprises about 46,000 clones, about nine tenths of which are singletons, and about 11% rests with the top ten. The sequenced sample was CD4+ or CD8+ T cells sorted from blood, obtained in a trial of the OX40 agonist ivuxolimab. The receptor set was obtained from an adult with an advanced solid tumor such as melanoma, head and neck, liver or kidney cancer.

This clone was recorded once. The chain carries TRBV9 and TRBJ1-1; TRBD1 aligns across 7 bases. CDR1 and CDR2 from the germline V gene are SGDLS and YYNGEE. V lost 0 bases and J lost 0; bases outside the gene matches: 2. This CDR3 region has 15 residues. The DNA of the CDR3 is TGTGCCAGCAGCGTAGTTAGGGGGCTGAACACTGAAGCTTTCTTT. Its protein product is CASSVVRGLNTEAFF.

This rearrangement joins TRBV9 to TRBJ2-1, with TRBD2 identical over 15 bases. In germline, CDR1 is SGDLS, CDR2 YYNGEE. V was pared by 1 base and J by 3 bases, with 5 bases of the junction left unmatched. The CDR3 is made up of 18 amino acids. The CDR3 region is CASSVKGLAGGFYNEQFF. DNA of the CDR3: TGTGCCAGCAGCGTAAAGGGACTAGCGGGAGGCTTCTACAATGAGCAGTTCTTC. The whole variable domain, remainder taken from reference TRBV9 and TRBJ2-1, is DSGVTQTPKHLITATGQRVTLRCSPRSGDLSVYWYQQSLDQGLQFLIQYYNGEERAKGNILERFSAQQFPDLHSELNLSSLELGDSALYFCASSVKGLAGGFYNEQFFGPGTRLTVL.

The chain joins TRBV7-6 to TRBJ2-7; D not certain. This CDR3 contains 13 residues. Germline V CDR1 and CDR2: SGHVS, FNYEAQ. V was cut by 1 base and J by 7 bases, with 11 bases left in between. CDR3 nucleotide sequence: TGTGCCAGCAGCTTAGGCGAGAAGGGTGAGCAGTACTTC. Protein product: CASSLGEKGEQYF.

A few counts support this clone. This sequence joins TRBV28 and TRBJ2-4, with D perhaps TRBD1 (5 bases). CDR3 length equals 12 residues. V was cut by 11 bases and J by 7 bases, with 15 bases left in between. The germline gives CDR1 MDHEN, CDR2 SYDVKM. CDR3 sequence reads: CAAAQESNIQYF. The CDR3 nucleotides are TGTGCCGCGGCACAGGAGTCCAACATTCAGTACTTC.

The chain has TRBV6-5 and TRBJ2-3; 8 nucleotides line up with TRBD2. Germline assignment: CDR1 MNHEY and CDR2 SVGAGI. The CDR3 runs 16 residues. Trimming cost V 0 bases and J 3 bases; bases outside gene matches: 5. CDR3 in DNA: TGTGCCAGCAGTTACTCGGGAGCGGGAGTGACAGATACGCAGTATTTT. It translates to CASSYSGAGVTDTQYF.

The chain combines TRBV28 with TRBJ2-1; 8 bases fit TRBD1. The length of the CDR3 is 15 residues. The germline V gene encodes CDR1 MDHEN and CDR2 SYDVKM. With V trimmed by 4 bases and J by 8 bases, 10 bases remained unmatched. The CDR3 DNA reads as TGTGCCAGCAGTTCGGACAGGGTCTACATTTATGAGCAGTTCTTC. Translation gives CASSSDRVYIYEQFF.

CDR3 coding DNA: TGCAGCGTTGTCCGAGGGGCCACCGGGGAGCTGTTTTTT. It codes for CSVVRGATGELFF. The chain carries TRBV29-1 and TRBJ2-2; TRBD1 or TRBD2 may be the D gene (5 bases each). Germline V gene lookup returns CDR1 SQVTM and CDR2 ANQGSEA. The CDR3 runs to 13 residues. V lost 4 bases and J 4 bases, leaving 10 bases between the germline ends.

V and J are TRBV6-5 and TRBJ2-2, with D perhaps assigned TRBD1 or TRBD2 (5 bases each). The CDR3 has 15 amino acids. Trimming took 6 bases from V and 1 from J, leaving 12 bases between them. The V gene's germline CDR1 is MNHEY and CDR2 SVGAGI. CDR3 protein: CASSWGPRNTGELFF. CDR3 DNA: TGTGCCAGCAGCTGGGGACCACGGAACACCGGGGAGCTGTTTTTT.

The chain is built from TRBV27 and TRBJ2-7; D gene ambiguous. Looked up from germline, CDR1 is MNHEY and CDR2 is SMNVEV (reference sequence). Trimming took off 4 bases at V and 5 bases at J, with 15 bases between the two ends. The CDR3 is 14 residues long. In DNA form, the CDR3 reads TGTGCCAGCAGTTCCGGGCTCCTTCCCCACGAGCAGTACTTC. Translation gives CASSSGLLPHEQYF.

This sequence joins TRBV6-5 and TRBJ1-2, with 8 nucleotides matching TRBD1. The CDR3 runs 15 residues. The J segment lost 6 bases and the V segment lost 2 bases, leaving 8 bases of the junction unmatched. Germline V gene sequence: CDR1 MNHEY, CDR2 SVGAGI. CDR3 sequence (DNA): TGTGCCAGCAGTTACCCTGGACAGGGTGTCCATGGCTACACCTTC. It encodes CASSYPGQGVHGYTF.

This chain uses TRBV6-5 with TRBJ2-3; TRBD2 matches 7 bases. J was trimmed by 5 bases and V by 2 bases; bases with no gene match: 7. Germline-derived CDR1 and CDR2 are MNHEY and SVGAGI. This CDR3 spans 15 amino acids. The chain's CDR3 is CASSYLGLKGDTQYF. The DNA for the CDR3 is TGTGCCAGCAGTTACCTGGGACTAAAAGGAGATACGCAGTATTTT.

CDR3 DNA: TGCGCCAGCAGTGAATTTGGACTAGCGGGAGGACAAGAGACCCAGTACTTC. Translating it yields CASSEFGLAGGQETQYF. The gene calls are TRBV10-1 and TRBJ2-5; 14 bases map to TRBD2. Germline V gene sequence: CDR1 WNHNN, CDR2 SYGVQD (reference sequence). V gave up 3 bases and J gave up 2 bases; unmatched junction bases: 5. The CDR3 is 17 residues long.

For the CDR3, the DNA is TGTGCCAGTAGTATAGGAGGCGGAGACACTGAAGCTTTCTTT. It yields the protein CASSIGGGDTEAFF. J is TRBJ1-1 and V is TRBV19; D not resolved. Trimming stripped 1 base from V and 3 bases from J, with 9 bases between. Per the germline V gene, CDR1 is LNHDA and CDR2 is SQIVND (reference sequence). This CDR3 is built from 14 residues.

CDR3 nucleotides: TGTGCCAGCACCTCGACAGGGAAGTACGAGCAGTACTTC. Translating gives CASTSTGKYEQYF. The chain couples TRBV5-6 to TRBJ2-7; 7 nucleotides match TRBD1. Looked up from germline, CDR1 is SGHDT and CDR2 is YYEEEE. Trimming at V came to 6 bases and at J to 4 bases, leaving 7 bases not matched to a gene. The CDR3 runs 13 residues.

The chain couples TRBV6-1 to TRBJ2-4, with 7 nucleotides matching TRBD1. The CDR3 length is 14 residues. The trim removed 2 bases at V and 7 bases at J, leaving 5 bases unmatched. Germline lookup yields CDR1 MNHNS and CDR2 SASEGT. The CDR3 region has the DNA TGTGCCAGCAGTGAACGACAGGGTCCGAACATTCAGTACTTC. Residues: CASSERQGPNIQYF.

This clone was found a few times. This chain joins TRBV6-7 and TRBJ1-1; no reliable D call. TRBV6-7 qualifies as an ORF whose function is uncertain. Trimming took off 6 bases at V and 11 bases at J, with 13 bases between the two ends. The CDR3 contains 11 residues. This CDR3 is CASSRDIEAFF. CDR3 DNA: TGTGCCAGCAGCCGAGACATAGAGGCTTTCTTT.

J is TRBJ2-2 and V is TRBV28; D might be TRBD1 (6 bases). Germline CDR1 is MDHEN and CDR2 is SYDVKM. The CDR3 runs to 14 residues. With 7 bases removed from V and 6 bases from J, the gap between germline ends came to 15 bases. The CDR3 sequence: CASTPDSFAGELFF. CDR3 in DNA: TGTGCCAGCACCCCGGACAGTTTCGCCGGGGAGCTGTTTTTT.

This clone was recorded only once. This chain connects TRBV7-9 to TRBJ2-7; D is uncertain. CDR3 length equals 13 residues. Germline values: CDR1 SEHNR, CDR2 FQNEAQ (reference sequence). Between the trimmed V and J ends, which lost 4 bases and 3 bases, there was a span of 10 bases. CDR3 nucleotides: TGTGCCAGCAGCTCCGACATCCTCTACGAGCAGTACTTC. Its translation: CASSSDILYEQYF. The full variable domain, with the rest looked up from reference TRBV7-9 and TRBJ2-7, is DTGVSQNPRHKITKRGQNVTFRCDPISEHNRLYWYRQTLGQGPEFLTYFQNEAQLEKSRLLSDRFSAERPKGSFSTLEIQRTEQGDSAMYLCASSSDILYEQYFGPGTRLTVT.

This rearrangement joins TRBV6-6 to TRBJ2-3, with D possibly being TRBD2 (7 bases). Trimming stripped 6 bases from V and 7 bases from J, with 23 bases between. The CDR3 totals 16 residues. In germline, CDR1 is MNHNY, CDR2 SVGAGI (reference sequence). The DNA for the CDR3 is TGTGCCAGCAGCTGGGAGGGGGGGCCGGGGACTAATACGCAGTATTTT. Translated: CASSWEGGPGTNTQYF.

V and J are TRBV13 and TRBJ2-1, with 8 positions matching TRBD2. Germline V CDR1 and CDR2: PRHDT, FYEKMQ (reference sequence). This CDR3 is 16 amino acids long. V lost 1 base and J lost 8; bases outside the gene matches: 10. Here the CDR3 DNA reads TGTGCCAGCAGCTTAGCGGGGGGGCCGATGTTCCATGAGCAGTTCTTC. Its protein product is CASSLAGGPMFHEQFF.

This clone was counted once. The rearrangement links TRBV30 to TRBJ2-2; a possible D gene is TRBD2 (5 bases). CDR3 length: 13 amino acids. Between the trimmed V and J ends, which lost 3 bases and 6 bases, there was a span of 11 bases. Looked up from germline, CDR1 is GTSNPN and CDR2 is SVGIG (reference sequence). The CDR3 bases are TGTGCCTGGAGCCATACCGGGGCCGGGGAGCTGTTTTTT. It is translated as CAWSHTGAGELFF.